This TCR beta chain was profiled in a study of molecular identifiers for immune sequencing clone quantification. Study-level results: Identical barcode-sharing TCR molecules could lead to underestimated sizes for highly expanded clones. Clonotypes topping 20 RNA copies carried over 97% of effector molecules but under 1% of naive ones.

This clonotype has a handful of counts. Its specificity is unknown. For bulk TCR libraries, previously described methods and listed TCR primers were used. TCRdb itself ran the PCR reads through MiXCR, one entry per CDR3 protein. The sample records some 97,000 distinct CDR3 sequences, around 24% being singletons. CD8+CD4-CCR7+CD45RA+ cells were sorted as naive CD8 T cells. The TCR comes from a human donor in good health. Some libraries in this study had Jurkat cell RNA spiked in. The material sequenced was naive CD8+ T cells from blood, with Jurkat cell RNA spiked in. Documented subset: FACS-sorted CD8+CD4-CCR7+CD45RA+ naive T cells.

DNA for the CDR3: TGTGCCAGCAGCTGGCGGGAGAAGGTCTACAATGAGCAGTTCTTC. This encodes CASSWREKVYNEQFF. This rearrangement joins TRBV5-6 to TRBJ2-1, with TRBD2 identical over 7 bases. The V segment lost 3 bases and the J segment 3 bases; nucleotides outside the gene matches: 6. The CDR3 is made up of 15 amino acids. Germline V gene lookup returns CDR1 SGHDT and CDR2 YYEEEE.